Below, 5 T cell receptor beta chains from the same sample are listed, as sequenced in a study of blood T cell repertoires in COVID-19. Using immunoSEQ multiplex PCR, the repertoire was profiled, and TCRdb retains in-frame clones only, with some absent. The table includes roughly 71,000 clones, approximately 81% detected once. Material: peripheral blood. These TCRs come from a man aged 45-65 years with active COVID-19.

The CDR3 DNA is TGTGCCAGCAGTGGGGGGACAGGGGGCCTGGATACGCAGTATTTT. Its protein product is CASSGGTGGLDTQYF. The chain has TRBV2 and TRBJ2-3, with 12 bases lining up with TRBD1. The CDR3 spans 15 residues. The trim removed 4 bases at V and 6 bases at J, leaving 5 bases unmatched. Germline V lookup: CDR1 SNHLY, CDR2 FYNNEI.

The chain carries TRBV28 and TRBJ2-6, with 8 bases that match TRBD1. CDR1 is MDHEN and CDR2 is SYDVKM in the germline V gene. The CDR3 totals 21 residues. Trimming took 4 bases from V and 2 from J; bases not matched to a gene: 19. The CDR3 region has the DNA TGTGCCAGCAGTTCTCCACGCCTTGGACAGGGTTTGACGCCTGGGGCCAACGTCCTGACTTTC. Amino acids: CASSSPRLGQGLTPGANVLTF.

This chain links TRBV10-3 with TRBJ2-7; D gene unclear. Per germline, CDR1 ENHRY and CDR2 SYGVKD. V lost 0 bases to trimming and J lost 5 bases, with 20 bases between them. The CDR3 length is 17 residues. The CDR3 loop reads CAISESGTGSGRDEQYF. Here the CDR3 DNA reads TGTGCCATCAGTGAGTCGGGTACCGGGTCTGGTCGGGACGAGCAGTACTTC.

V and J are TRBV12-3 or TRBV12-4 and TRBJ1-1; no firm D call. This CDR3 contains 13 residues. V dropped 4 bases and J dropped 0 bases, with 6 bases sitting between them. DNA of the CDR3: TGTGCCAGCAGTTCGTATATGAACACTGAAGCTTTCTTT. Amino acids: CASSSYMNTEAFF.

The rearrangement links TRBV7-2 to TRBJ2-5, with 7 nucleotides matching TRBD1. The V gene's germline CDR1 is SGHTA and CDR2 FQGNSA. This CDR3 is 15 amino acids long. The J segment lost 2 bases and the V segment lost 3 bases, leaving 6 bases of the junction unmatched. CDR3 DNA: TGTGCCAGCAGCTTGTCCCCGGGACAGCAAGAGACCCAGTACTTC. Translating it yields CASSLSPGQQETQYF.